This TCR beta chain was captured in a study of blood T cell repertoires in COVID-19. For the study at large: COVID-19 samples from acute and convalescent phases originated in the United States, Italy and Spain. Sources were T cells, B-cell-depleted T cells, or PBMCs; the material itself was cDNA or gDNA.

CDR3 length: 15 amino acids. V was clipped by 4 bases and J by 1 base, with 11 bases between them. The germline CDR1 and CDR2 sequences are SNHLY and FYNNEI. Per the original data handling: Reference gene primer amplification yielded estimated nucleated cell counts. The assay was immunoSEQ multiplex PCR, and TCRdb's table has in-frame clones only and misses some. V, J and clone size reflect that table, while D and trimming were determined from the DNA. Here the sample spans around 150,000 clones, about 80% being singletons. Sequencing input: peripheral blood. The source is a woman of 80 years or more with acute or convalescent COVID-19. The chain is built from TRBV2 and TRBJ1-5; D gene uncertain. CDR3 in DNA: TGTGCCAGCAGTGGGGCAGCGGGGAGCAATCAGCCCCAGCATTTT. Translated: CASSGAAGSNQPQHF.